This T cell receptor (beta chain) came from a study of early T cells in non-severe SARS-CoV-2 infection. Study overall: Whole-blood bulk RNA, unsorted, was sequenced, and chains were unpaired.

The sample holds many counts of this clonotype. Its antigen is not known. Individual cDNA molecules were tagged with unique molecular identifiers, the study reported. TCRdb analysed the 5' RACE reads with MiXCR anew, one entry per CDR3 protein. The sample consists of approximately 30,000 distinct CDR3 sequences, approximately 6.9% of them appearing once. The study, taken as a whole, reports: The matching step, a VDJdb search, favored anti-spike CD8 responses and missed private and CD4 specificities.

The CDR3 extends over 15 amino acids. V shed 3 bases and J 2 bases; nucleotides not matched to a gene: 1. CDR1 LGHDT and CDR2 YNNKEL come from the germline V gene (reference sequence). The rearrangement joins TRBV3-1 to TRBJ2-7; 13 bases line up with TRBD2. The TCR was taken from an adult who was a healthcare worker with PCR-confirmed SARS-CoV-2 infection or an uninfected control (not recorded which). The sample in question was whole blood, obtained at baseline. Here the CDR3 DNA reads TGTGCCAGCAGCCACGGGACTAGCGGGGCCTACGAGCAGTACGTC. Translation: CASSHGTSGAYEQYV.